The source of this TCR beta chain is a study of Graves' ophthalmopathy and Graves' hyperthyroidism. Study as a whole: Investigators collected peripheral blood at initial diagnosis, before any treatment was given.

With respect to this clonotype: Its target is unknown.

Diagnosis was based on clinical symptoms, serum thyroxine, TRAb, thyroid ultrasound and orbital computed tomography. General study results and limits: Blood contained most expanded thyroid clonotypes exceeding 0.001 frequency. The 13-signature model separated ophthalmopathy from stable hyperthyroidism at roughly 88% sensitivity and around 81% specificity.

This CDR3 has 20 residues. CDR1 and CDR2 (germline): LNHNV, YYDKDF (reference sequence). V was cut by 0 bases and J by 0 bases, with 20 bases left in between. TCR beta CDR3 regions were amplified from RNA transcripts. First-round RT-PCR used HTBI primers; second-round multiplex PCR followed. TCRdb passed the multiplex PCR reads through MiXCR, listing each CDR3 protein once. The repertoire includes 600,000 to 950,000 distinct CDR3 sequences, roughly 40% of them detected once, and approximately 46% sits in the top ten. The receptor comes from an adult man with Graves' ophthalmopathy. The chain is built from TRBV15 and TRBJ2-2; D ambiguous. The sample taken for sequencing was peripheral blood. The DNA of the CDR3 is TGTGCCACCAGCAGAGATTCAGGAGAACATGAGCCTACGAACACCGGGGAGCTGTTTTTT. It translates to CATSRDSGEHEPTNTGELFF.